This is a list of T cell receptor beta chains from one sample in a study of a mutant IDH1 vaccine in newly diagnosed glioma. No antigens are known for them. TCRdb's copy holds only in-frame clones and misses some; the assay was immunoSEQ multiplex PCR. This sample has approximately 37,000 clones, with roughly 82% found just once. Sequenced here: PBMCs, sampled from a glioma patient whose treatment included an IDH1 peptide vaccine. These receptors came from a man younger than 35 with glioma. Some clones in this sample may be carry-over from other donors' samples. The CDR3 runs from the conserved cysteine through the conserved F or W. Each record gives: J gene, D gene, clone size, CDR3 length, V gene, CDR3 DNA, CDR3 protein. The D gene is left open where the match is weak. Size is omitted from some rows. Given values are once, few, many or a class for expanded clones.

TRBJ1-1 NA NA 14 TRBV4-3 TGCGCCAGCAGCCAAGATGACTCCACGACTGAAGCTTTCTTT CASSQDDSTTEAFF
TRBJ1-1 NA NA 11 TRBV20-1 TGCAGTGCTCAAACCCCAGGGAAAGCTTTCTTT CSAQTPGKAFF
TRBJ2-2 TRBD1 NA 17 TRBV10-3 TGTGCCATCAGTTCCGGGACAGGTAGTGTCAACACCGGGGAGCTGTTTTTT CAISSGTGSVNTGELFF
TRBJ1-6 NA once 13 TRBV23-1 TGCGCCAGCAGTCGGCGGAATAATTCACCCCTCCACTTT CASSRRNNSPLHF
TRBJ1-6 TRBD1 once 14 TRBV6-5 TGTGCCAGCAGCCGGACAGGGATGCCCTCCACCCTCCACTTT CASSRTGMPSTLHF
TRBJ2-1 TRBD2 NA 16 TRBV19 TGTGCCAGTAGTATAGGACGAGCGGGAGGCGACAATGAGCAGTTCTTC CASSIGRAGGDNEQFF
TRBJ1-5 NA NA 16 TRBV11-2 TGTGCCAGCAGCCTCGCGGGGGGAGGGGCGAATCAGCCCCAGCATTTT CASSLAGGGANQPQHF
TRBJ1-4 NA NA 16 TRBV4-2 TGTGCCAGCAGCCAAGAAGGCCGCCTGCGGTCAGAAAAACTGTTTTTT CASSQEGRLRSEKLFF
TRBJ1-1 NA NA 12 TRBV21-1 TGTGCCAGTGAGGTAACGAACACTGAAGCTTTCTTT CASEVTNTEAFF
TRBJ1-3 NA NA 14 TRBV19 TGTGCCAGTAGTATCTGGTCCGGTGGAAACACCATATATTTT CASSIWSGGNTIYF
TRBJ1-2 NA few 14 TRBV6-5 TGTGCCAGCAGCCCGGGACAAATCACTAATGGCTACACCTTC CASSPGQITNGYTF
TRBJ1-4 TRBD1 NA 20 TRBV2 TGTGCCAGCAGTTGGAGCCATTTATGGCAGGGGGAATCAACTAATGAAAAACTGTTTTTT CASSWSHLWQGESTNEKLFF
TRBJ1-1 NA NA 11 TRBV6-6 TGTGCCAGCGTTAGGAACACTGAAGCTTTCTTT CASVRNTEAFF
TRBJ1-5 NA NA 15 TRBV4-1 TGCGCCAGCAGCCAAGTGCACCCCCTCAATCAGCCCCAGCATTTT CASSQVHPLNQPQHF